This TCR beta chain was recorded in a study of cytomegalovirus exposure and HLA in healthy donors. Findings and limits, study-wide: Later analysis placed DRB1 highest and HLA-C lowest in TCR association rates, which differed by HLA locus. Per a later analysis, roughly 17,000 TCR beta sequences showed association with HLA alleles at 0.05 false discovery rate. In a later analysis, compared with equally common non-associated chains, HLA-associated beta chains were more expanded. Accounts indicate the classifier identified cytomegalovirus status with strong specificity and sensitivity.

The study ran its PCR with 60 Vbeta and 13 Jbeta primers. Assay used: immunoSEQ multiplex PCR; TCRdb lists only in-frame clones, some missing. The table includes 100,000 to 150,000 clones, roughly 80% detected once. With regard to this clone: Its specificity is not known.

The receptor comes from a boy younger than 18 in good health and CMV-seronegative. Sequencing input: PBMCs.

DNA for the CDR3: TGCAGCGTTGGGGACACACTTCCGGGACAGGGAACAGATACGCAGTATTTT. Residues: CSVGDTLPGQGTDTQYF. This chain links TRBV29-1 with TRBJ2-3; 9 bases fit TRBD1. The trim removed 4 bases at V and 3 bases at J, leaving 14 bases unmatched. The CDR3 extends over 17 amino acids. The germline V gene has CDR1 SQVTM and CDR2 ANQGSEA.